The TCR beta chain described here comes from a study of response to subunit inactivated influenza vaccine. Study-level findings and limits: The authors offered the suggestion that each seasonal influenza vaccination recruits few new T cells.

This clonotype was counted at least ten times. The antigen is unknown. TCRdb independently ran MiXCR on the RT-PCR reads; one entry per CDR3 protein. The sample holds 450,000 to 600,000 distinct CDR3 sequences, about 15% seen once. The CDR3 totals 13 residues. V trimming: 3 bases; J trimming: 8 bases; junction bases outside the gene matches: 6. J is TRBJ1-1 and V is TRBV12-3 or TRBV12-4; 7 nucleotides match TRBD1. The material was CD4+ T cells sorted from PBMCs, obtained around 25 months after vaccination. This TCR derives from a man aged 45-69 years who received an inactivated influenza vaccine. The CDR3 is CASSLGGGGEAFF. The CDR3 region has the DNA TGTGCCAGCAGTTTGGGGGGAGGGGGCGAAGCTTTCTTT.